Described below is a single T cell receptor beta chain sequence and its context. Sequencing used immunoSEQ multiplex PCR; TCRdb keeps in-frame clones, though not all of them. The sample holds hundreds of thousands of clones, around 87% seen once. V shed 8 bases and J 4 bases; nucleotides not matched to a gene: 10. From germline, CDR1 is ENHRY and CDR2 SYGVKD. CDR3 length: 15 residues. This entry belongs to a study of blood T cell repertoires in COVID-19. This chain joins TRBV10-3 and TRBJ1-3, with 8 positions matching TRBD1. This sequence originates from a human donor in a cohort sampled during active COVID-19. Sequenced material: peripheral blood. The CDR3 DNA reads as TGTGCCATCCGGCCCCCCGGACAGGGAGGAAACACCATATATTTT. This translates into CAIRPPGQGGNTIYF.